A selection of T cell receptor beta chains follows, all from one sample in a study of beta chain features in type 1 diabetes. Assay used: immunoSEQ multiplex PCR; TCRdb lists only in-frame clones, some missing. Of 150,000 or so clones listed, roughly 50% were seen once; the top ten hold roughly 0.42%. The sequenced sample consisted of Tregs from blood. All receptors come from a young man in good health. Each CDR3 is given with its conserved first and last residue. The order of the fields is J gene, D gene, V gene, clone size, CDR3 protein, CDR3 DNA. The D gene is left open where the match is weak. Not all rows give a size; the values are once, few, many and, for expanded clones, a class.

TRBJ2-7,-,TRBV5-4,-,CASSLSGSRLSYEQYF,TGTGCCAGCAGCTTGTCCGGGTCGCGGCTCTCCTACGAGCAGTACTTC
TRBJ1-1,TRBD1,TRBV18,-,CASSPRDRAKSTEAFF,TGTGCCAGCTCACCCCGGGACAGGGCTAAATCCACTGAAGCTTTCTTT
TRBJ2-7,TRBD2,TRBV4-1,-,CASSHPTSGGLYEQYF,TGCGCCAGCAGCCATCCTACTAGCGGGGGACTCTACGAGCAGTACTTC
TRBJ2-2,TRBD1,TRBV7-3,few,CASSPPRQGAHTGELFF,TGTGCCAGCAGCCCACCCCGACAGGGGGCGCACACCGGGGAGCTGTTTTTT
TRBJ2-2,-,TRBV27,once,CASSLLGANTGELFF,TGTGCCAGCAGTTTGCTTGGAGCGAACACCGGGGAGCTGTTTTTT
TRBJ1-3,-,TRBV7-9,-,CASSSNRDPGNTIYF,TGTGCCAGCAGCTCGAACAGGGATCCTGGAAACACCATATATTTT
TRBJ2-4,-,TRBV19,-,CASSVRMDLKNIQYF,TGTGCCAGTAGTGTACGAATGGACTTGAAAAACATTCAGTACTTC
TRBJ1-2,-,TRBV30,-,CAWSVWGGLNYGYTF,TGTGCCTGGAGTGTTTGGGGGGGTCTAAACTATGGCTACACCTTC
TRBJ2-7,TRBD1,TRBV28,-,CASSSYRQGAHEQYF,TGTGCCAGCAGTTCGTACCGACAGGGGGCCCACGAGCAGTACTTC
TRBJ1-6,-,TRBV4-3,few,CASSQVPGGGNSPLHF,TGCGCCAGCAGCCAAGTGCCGGGGGGGGGTAATTCACCCCTCCACTTT
TRBJ2-7,-,TRBV6-5,-,CASRTRRGTYEQYF,TGTGCCAGCAGAACCAGGCGGGGCACCTACGAGCAGTACTTC
TRBJ2-1,TRBD1,TRBV11-1,-,CASSDQGAYEQFF,TGTGCCAGCAGCGATCAGGGGGCTTATGAGCAGTTCTTC
TRBJ1-1,TRBD1,TRBV7-2,-,CASSFRDRVNPLGSF,TGTGCCAGCAGCTTCCGGGACAGGGTTAATCCACTGGGTTCTTTT
TRBJ2-3,-,TRBV27,-,CASSYRLDTQYF,TGTGCCAGCAGTTACCGGTTGGATACGCAGTATTTT
TRBJ2-1,TRBD2,TRBV29-1,-,CSVVQQSGRGEQFF,TGCAGCGTAGTACAGCAAAGCGGGAGAGGTGAGCAGTTCTTC
TRBJ2-7,-,TRBV7-2,-,CASSLPGVSIYEQYF,TGTGCCAGCAGCTTACCAGGGGTTTCGATATACGAGCAGTACTTC
TRBJ1-2,-,TRBV6-1,few,CASSVRTANYGYTF,TGTGCCAGCAGTGTAAGGACAGCGAACTATGGCTACACCTTC
TRBJ2-7,TRBD2,TRBV7-2,few,CASSLRREGPEQYF,TGTGCCAGCAGCTTACGGCGGGAGGGCCCCGAGCAGTACTTC
TRBJ2-5,-,TRBV6-1,-,CASTGRGRQETQYF,TGTGCCAGCACGGGGAGAGGCCGCCAAGAGACCCAGTACTTC
TRBJ2-7,-,TRBV18,once,CASSPLQDSYEQYF,TGTGCCAGCTCACCCCTCCAAGACAGCTACGAGCAGTACTTC
TRBJ1-4,TRBD1,TRBV18,few,CASSPGQVNEKLFF,TGTGCCAGCTCACCGGGACAGGTCAATGAAAAACTGTTTTTT
TRBJ2-1,TRBD1,TRBV5-1,few,CASRAGQGRTYNEQFF,TGCGCCAGCAGGGCTGGACAGGGGCGGACCTACAATGAGCAGTTCTTC
TRBJ2-7,TRBD1,TRBV9,-,CASSVSQGVGEQYF,TGTGCCAGCAGCGTAAGCCAGGGGGTCGGCGAGCAGTACTTC
TRBJ2-2,TRBD1,TRBV4-3,-,CASRRTGPLGGELFF,TGCGCCAGCAGACGGACAGGTCCCCTCGGCGGGGAGCTGTTTTTT
TRBJ1-4,TRBD1,TRBV5-6,-,CASSLPGQENEKLFF,TGTGCCAGCAGCTTGCCCGGACAGGAGAATGAAAAACTGTTTTTT
TRBJ2-3,-,TRBV4-3,few,CASSQDTTRKYTQYF,TGCGCCAGCAGCCAAGATACGACTAGGAAGTATACGCAGTATTTT
TRBJ2-5,TRBD1,TRBV29-1,-,CSVANRGAQETQYF,TGCAGCGTTGCCAACAGGGGGGCCCAAGAGACCCAGTACTTC
TRBJ2-3,-,TRBV11-1,few,CASSVRRERSDTQYF,TGTGCCAGCAGCGTGAGGAGGGAGAGGTCAGATACGCAGTATTTT
TRBJ1-1,-,TRBV10-3,once,CAISGRHLEPNTEAFF,TGTGCCATCAGCGGGAGACACCTGGAGCCGAACACTGAAGCTTTCTTT
TRBJ2-1,TRBD1,TRBV5-4,-,CASSFRDRAYNEQFF,TGTGCCAGCAGCTTCCGGGACAGAGCCTACAATGAGCAGTTCTTC